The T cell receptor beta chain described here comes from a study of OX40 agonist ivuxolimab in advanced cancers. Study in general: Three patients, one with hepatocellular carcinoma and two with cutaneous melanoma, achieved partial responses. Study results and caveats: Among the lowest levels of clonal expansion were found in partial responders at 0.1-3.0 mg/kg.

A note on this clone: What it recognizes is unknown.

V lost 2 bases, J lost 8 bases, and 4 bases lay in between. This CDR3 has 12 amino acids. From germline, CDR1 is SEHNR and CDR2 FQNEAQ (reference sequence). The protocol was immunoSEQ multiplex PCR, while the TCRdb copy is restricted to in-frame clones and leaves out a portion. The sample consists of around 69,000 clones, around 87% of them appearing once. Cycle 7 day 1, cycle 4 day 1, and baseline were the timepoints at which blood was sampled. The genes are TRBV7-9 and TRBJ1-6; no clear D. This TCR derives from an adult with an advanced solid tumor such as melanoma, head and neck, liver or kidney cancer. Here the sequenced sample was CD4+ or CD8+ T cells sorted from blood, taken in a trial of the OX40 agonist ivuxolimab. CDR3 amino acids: CASSLPDSPLHF. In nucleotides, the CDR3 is TGTGCCAGCAGCTTACCTGATTCACCCCTCCACTTT.